Sequencing of this T cell receptor (beta chain) was carried out in a study of shared clonotypes between healthy human individuals. Points on this clone: Its antigen remains unidentified. The sample holds other DNA sequences that translate to the same CDR3.

The table came from immunoSEQ multiplex PCR; TCRdb's copy has only in-frame clones and leaves some out. The sample records 2 million to 2.5 million clones, over 90% being singletons. The study's findings and limits: A few donors shared about 5% of their naive CD4 clonotypes.

The germline V gene has CDR1 SGHRS and CDR2 YFSETQ. V shed 0 bases, J shed 4 bases, and the junction held 6 bases outside the gene matches. The CDR3 covers 16 residues. This clonotype originated in a man younger than 35 in good health. Some clones in this sample may be carry-over from other donors' samples. The sample was naive CD4+ T cells from PBMCs. As for subset: CD45RA+ positively selected. The chain couples TRBV5-1 to TRBJ2-5, with 10 bases lining up with TRBD2. CDR3: CASSLALAGGGETQYF. The CDR3 DNA reads as TGCGCCAGCAGCTTGGCTTTAGCGGGAGGTGGAGAGACCCAGTACTTC.